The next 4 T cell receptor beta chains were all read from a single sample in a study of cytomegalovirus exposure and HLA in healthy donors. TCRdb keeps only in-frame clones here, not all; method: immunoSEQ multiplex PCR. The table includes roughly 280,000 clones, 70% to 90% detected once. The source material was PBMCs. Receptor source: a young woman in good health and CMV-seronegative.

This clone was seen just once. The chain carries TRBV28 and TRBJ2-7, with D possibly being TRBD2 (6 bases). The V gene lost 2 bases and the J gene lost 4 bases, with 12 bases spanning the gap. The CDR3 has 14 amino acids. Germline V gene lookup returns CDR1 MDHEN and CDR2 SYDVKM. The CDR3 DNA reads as TGTGCCAGCAGTTTAGACGGGGGAAGATACGAGCAGTACTTC. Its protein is CASSLDGGRYEQYF. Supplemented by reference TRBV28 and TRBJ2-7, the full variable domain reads DVKVTQSSRYLVKRTGEKVFLECVQDMDHENMFWYRQDPGLGLRLIYFSYDVKMKEKGDIPEGYSVSREKKERFSLILESASTNQTSMYLCASSLDGGRYEQYFGPGTRLTVT.

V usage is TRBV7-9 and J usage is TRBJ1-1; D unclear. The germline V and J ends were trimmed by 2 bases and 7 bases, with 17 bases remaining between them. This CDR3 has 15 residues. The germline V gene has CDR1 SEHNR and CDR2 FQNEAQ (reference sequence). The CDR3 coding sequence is TGTGCCAGCAGCTTAATTTCGGGAGAGGAGGGTGAAGCTTTCTTT. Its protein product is CASSLISGEEGEAFF.

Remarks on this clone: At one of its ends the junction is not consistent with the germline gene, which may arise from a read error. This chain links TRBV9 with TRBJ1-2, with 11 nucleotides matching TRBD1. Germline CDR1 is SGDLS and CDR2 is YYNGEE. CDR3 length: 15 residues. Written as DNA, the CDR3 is TGTGCCAGCAGCGGGGGGACAGGGGGAGACTATGTCTACACCTTC. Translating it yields CASSGGTGGDYVYTF. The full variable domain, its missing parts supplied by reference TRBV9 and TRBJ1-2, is DSGVTQTPKHLITATGQRVTLRCSPRSGDLSVYWYQQSLDQGLQFLIQYYNGEERAKGNILERFSAQQFPDLHSELNLSSLELGDSALYFCASSGGTGGDYVYTFGSGTRLTVV.

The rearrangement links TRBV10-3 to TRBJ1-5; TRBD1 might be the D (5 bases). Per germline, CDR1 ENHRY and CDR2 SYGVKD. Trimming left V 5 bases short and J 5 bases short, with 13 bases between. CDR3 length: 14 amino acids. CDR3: CAISLSGGDQPQHF. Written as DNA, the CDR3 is TGTGCCATCAGTCTTTCGGGAGGGGATCAGCCCCAGCATTTT.